Included here is one TCR beta chain sequence, with context. The antigen is undetermined. This same CDR3 is encoded by further DNA sequences in the sample. The sample comes from a study of cytomegalovirus exposure and HLA in healthy donors. Study-wide points: Most subjects' HLA-A and HLA-B alleles were reportedly predicted from TCR beta sequences. A later analysis linked some 17,000 TCR beta sequences to HLA alleles at 0.05 false discovery rate.

13 Jbeta primers and 60 Vbeta primers were used for the PCR. Only in-frame clones appear in the TCRdb table, and some are missing; sequencing was by immunoSEQ multiplex PCR. This sample has roughly 190,000 clones, with about 80% found just once. The junction had 6 bases not matched to a gene; V was cut back by 3 bases and J by 2 bases. The CDR3 is made up of 15 amino acids. Germline CDR1 and CDR2: SEHNR and FQNEAQ (reference sequence). The chain couples TRBV7-9 to TRBJ1-1, with 7 bases that match TRBD1. The clonotype was recovered from a woman aged 25 to 45 in good health and CMV-seropositive. The material sequenced was PBMCs. In DNA form, the CDR3 reads TGTGCCAGCAGCTTGACCGGGACAGCTAACACTGAAGCTTTCTTT. Amino acids: CASSLTGTANTEAFF.